This T cell receptor (beta chain) was identified in a study of T-cell reconstitution after alpha-beta-depleted transplantation in children. The CDR3 extends over 11 amino acids. The V gene lost 6 bases and the J gene lost 8 bases, with 10 bases spanning the gap. Library preparation (for TCRbeta) was performed with unique molecular identifiers. TCRdb itself ran the PCR reads through MiXCR, one entry per CDR3 protein. The data contain hundreds of thousands of distinct CDR3 sequences, around 17% of them singletons. The sequence came from a human donor who donated a stem cell graft to a child with acute myeloid leukemia. The sequences come from PBMCs from the stem cell graft donor, collected from the stem cell graft. The V gene is TRBV12-3 or TRBV12-4, the J gene TRBJ1-2; D gene unclear. The CDR3 here is CASSISSGYTF. CDR3 DNA sequence: TGTGCCAGCAGCATAAGCAGCGGCTACACCTTC.